These 26 T cell receptor beta chains share one sample of origin, sequenced in a study of Ad26.COV2.S vaccination and SARS-CoV-2 variants. Treatment reported: 15 to 20 received Ad26.COV2.S at low or high dose, single or two shots; 5 received placebo; per-sample allocation not given. Day 63 following the first vaccine or placebo injection was when the samples were taken. Profiling relied on immunoSEQ multiplex PCR, and the TCRdb table lists in-frame clones only, not all of them. The repertoire consists of around 320,000 clones, with 87% occurring once and the leading ten covering around 3.6%. Sample: peripheral blood, taken in a trial of Ad26.COV2.S vaccine versus placebo. These receptors originate from a person between 18 and 59 years old who received the Ad26.COV2.S COVID-19 vaccine or a placebo.

V gene TRBV21-1 combines with J gene TRBJ2-3; TRBD2 is the table's D call, not checked against the DNA. TRBV21-1 is a listed pseudogene. This CDR3 comprises 15 residues. CDR3 DNA sequence: TGTGCCAGTCAATCGGGGGGGACCGACACAGATACGCAGTATTTT. This gives the protein CASQSGGTDTDTQYF.

V and J are TRBV11-2 and TRBJ1-1; D ambiguous. The germline V gene encodes CDR1 SGHAT and CDR2 FQNNGV. With 1 base removed from V and 0 bases from J, the gap between germline ends came to 6 bases. The CDR3 runs 14 residues. CDR3 amino acids: CASSLAGMNTEAFF. The CDR3 DNA reads TGTGCCAGCAGCTTAGCAGGAATGAACACTGAAGCTTTCTTT.

The chain recombines TRBV12-3 or TRBV12-4 with TRBJ1-2, with D maybe TRBD1 (6 bases). V gave up 1 base and J gave up 8 bases, with 11 bases separating them. CDR3 length: 13 amino acids. In DNA form, the CDR3 reads TGTGCCAGCAGTTTAGACAGGGAGGGCGGCTACACCTTC. Protein: CASSLDREGGYTF.

This clone was counted a few times. The chain is built from TRBV5-1 and TRBJ1-4, with 8 nucleotides matching TRBD1. Germline CDR1 and CDR2: SGHRS and YFSETQ. Unmatched junction bases numbered 9, after V lost 4 bases and J lost 7 bases. The CDR3 covers 15 residues. The CDR3 is CASSPARGRGEKLFF. As DNA, the CDR3 is TGCGCCAGCAGCCCGGCCAGGGGGCGAGGTGAAAAACTGTTTTTT.

The chain uses TRBV5-6 and TRBJ1-2; no firm D call. This CDR3 has 13 residues. CDR1 and CDR2 (germline): SGHDT, YYEEEE. With 4 bases removed from V and 4 bases from J, the gap between germline ends came to 11 bases. The CDR3 is CASSIDTFYGYTF. The CDR3 coding sequence is TGTGCCAGCAGCATAGACACATTCTATGGCTACACCTTC. Supplemented by reference TRBV5-6 and TRBJ1-2, the full variable domain reads DAGVTQSPTHLIKTRGQQVTLRCSPKSGHDTVSWYQQALGQGPQFIFQYYEEEERQRGNFPDRFSGHQFPNYSSELNVNALLLGDSALYLCASSIDTFYGYTFGSGTRLTVV.

The chain combines TRBV2 with TRBJ2-5, with 9 bases aligning to TRBD2. V gave up 6 bases and J gave up 3 bases; unmatched junction bases: 5. Germline CDR1 reads SNHLY; CDR2 reads FYNNEI. The CDR3 loop spans 14 amino acids. The DNA of the CDR3 is TGTGCCAGCAGCCTCCTAGCGGGGAAAGAGACCCAGTACTTC. It translates to CASSLLAGKETQYF.

For this clone: The same CDR3 arises from other DNA sequences in this sample as well. The J gene is TRBJ1-2, the V gene TRBV18; D might be TRBD1 (6 bases). V was shortened by 6 bases and J by 5 bases, with 10 bases between the two germline ends. The V gene's germline CDR1 is KGHSH and CDR2 LQKENI. This CDR3 spans 12 amino acids. In DNA, the CDR3 is TGTGCCAGCTCTCAACAGGGTTATGGCTACACCTTC. Its protein product is CASSQQGYGYTF. The whole variable domain, remainder taken from reference TRBV18 and TRBJ1-2, is NAGVMQNPRHLVRRRGQEARLRCSPMKGHSHVYWYRQLPEEGLKFMVYLQKENIIDESGMPKERFSAEFPKEGPSILRIQQVVRGDSAAYFCASSQQGYGYTFGSGTRLTVV.

The rearrangement links TRBV5-1 to TRBJ2-7, with 8 bases lining up with TRBD1. Per the germline V gene, CDR1 is SGHRS and CDR2 is YFSETQ. The CDR3 is 15 amino acids. The junction had 8 bases not matched to a gene; V was cut back by 1 base and J by 5 bases. This chain's CDR3 is CASSLTTGTGDEQYF. The DNA for the CDR3 is TGCGCCAGCAGCTTGACAACGGGGACAGGCGACGAGCAGTACTTC.

This clone came up a few times. This chain joins TRBV7-9 and TRBJ1-5; weak D call: TRBD1 (5 bases). The CDR3 is 16 amino acids. V gave up 3 bases and J gave up 1 base, with 13 bases separating them. Germline V gene sequence: CDR1 SEHNR, CDR2 FQNEAQ (reference sequence). The CDR3 DNA sequence: TGTGCCAGCAGCTTGGGCTGGGGGGAAAGCAATCAGCCCCAGCATTTT. This sequence encodes CASSLGWGESNQPQHF.

V usage is TRBV7-2 and J usage is TRBJ1-5; no firm D call. V lost 5 bases, J lost 0 bases, and 8 bases lay in between. Germline assignment: CDR1 SGHTA and CDR2 FQGNSA. The CDR3 sequence is 14 residues long. The CDR3: CASSPRSSNQPQHF. The CDR3, as DNA: TGTGCCAGCAGCCCCCGAAGTAGCAATCAGCCCCAGCATTTT.

The J gene is TRBJ2-1, the V gene TRBV4-3; TRBD2 agrees at 8 bases. The CDR3 consists of 13 residues. Germline V gives CDR1 LGHNA, CDR2 YSLEER. Trimming at V came to 3 bases and at J to 7 bases, leaving 2 bases not matched to a gene. The CDR3 protein is CASSQGLVNEQFF. The CDR3 DNA reads TGCGCCAGCAGCCAGGGACTAGTAAATGAGCAGTTCTTC.

Remarks on this clone: One end of the junction fails to match germline, which may point to a read error. The chain uses TRBV10-3 and TRBJ1-2; tentative D call: TRBD1 (6 bases). The length of the CDR3 is 16 residues. CDR1 is ENHRY, CDR2 SYGVKD, per germline. This CDR3 is CAISGKGGLGSYDYTF. The DNA of the CDR3 is TGTGCCATCAGCGGGAAAGGGGGACTGGGGTCCTATGACTACACCTTC.

The chain carries TRBV7-3 and TRBJ2-3, with TRBD2 matching 12 bases. CDR3 length: 16 residues. The germline V gene has CDR1 SGHTA and CDR2 FQGTGA. After removal of 4 bases from V and 6 bases from J, the junction contained 8 bases not matched to a gene. This CDR3 reads CASSSPSGGEVDTQYF. The CDR3 DNA reads as TGTGCCAGCAGCTCCCCTAGCGGGGGGGAGGTGGATACGCAGTATTTT.

This rearrangement joins TRBV7-9 to TRBJ2-5, with D possibly called TRBD1 or TRBD2 (5 bases each). V shed 3 bases and J shed 5 bases, with 10 bases lying between them. Germline loops: CDR1 SEHNR, CDR2 FQNEAQ (reference sequence). The CDR3 runs to 13 residues. In DNA form, the CDR3 reads TGTGCCAGCAGCTTGGGGGTAATGGAGACCCAGTACTTC. Encoded protein: CASSLGVMETQYF.

This clone has only one observation. V and J are TRBV6-5 and TRBJ2-2; D might be TRBD2 (7 bases). Trimming pared 11 bases from V and 0 bases from J, leaving 13 bases between. Germline V gene lookup returns CDR1 MNHEY and CDR2 SVGAGI. The CDR3 is 14 amino acids. The CDR3 nucleotides read TGTGCCGTCAAGGGGGGGGCGAACACCGGGGAGCTGTTTTTT. This encodes CAVKGGANTGELFF.

Only one count was recorded for this clone. This sequence joins TRBV24-1 and TRBJ1-2; D call uncertain. Germline values: CDR1 KGHDR, CDR2 SFDVKD. Trimming took 3 bases from V and 13 from J, leaving 17 bases between them. The CDR3 contains 13 residues. The CDR3 coding sequence is TGTGCCACCAGTGATCCAGACTCCCGTGCTTTCACCTTC. This codes for CATSDPDSRAFTF.

The chain combines TRBV2 with TRBJ1-3; 7 bases map to TRBD1. The CDR3 has 14 amino acids. Germline lookup yields CDR1 SNHLY and CDR2 FYNNEI. With V trimmed by 8 bases and J by 0 bases, 4 bases remained unmatched. As DNA, the CDR3 is TGTGCCAGCGGGGACAGCAACTCTGGAAACACCATATATTTT. It yields the protein CASGDSNSGNTIYF.

This chain links TRBV6-1 with TRBJ1-2; weak D call: TRBD1 (6 bases). CDR1 is MNHNS and CDR2 is SASEGT in the germline V gene. V lost 3 bases and J lost 8, with 19 bases in between. The CDR3 length is 15 residues. The CDR3 protein is CASSEFPTGSRGYTF. CDR3 DNA: TGTGCCAGCAGTGAGTTCCCGACAGGAAGCAGGGGCTACACCTTC.

The V call is TRBV9, the J call TRBJ2-7, with a weak D call TRBD1 (6 bases). Germline CDR1 is SGDLS and CDR2 is YYNGEE. The CDR3 contains 14 residues. Trimming took off 2 bases at V and 0 bases at J, with 9 bases between the two ends. The CDR3 spells CASSVDRYSYEQYF. CDR3 DNA: TGTGCCAGCAGCGTGGACAGATACTCCTACGAGCAGTACTTC.

The V gene is TRBV27, the J gene TRBJ2-5, with D possibly matching TRBD2 (5 bases). The germline V gene has CDR1 MNHEY and CDR2 SMNVEV (reference sequence). Trimming shortened V by 3 bases and J by 4 bases, and 18 bases separated the two germline ends. This CDR3 is built from 16 residues. The CDR3 region has the DNA TGTGCCAGCAGTTTTAGGCCGACCCCGGGGAGAGAGACCCAGTACTTC. Residues: CASSFRPTPGRETQYF.

The genes are TRBV7-9 and TRBJ1-6, with a possible D match to TRBD1 (6 bases). The CDR3 contains 18 residues. The V gene's germline CDR1 is SEHNR and CDR2 FQNEAQ (reference sequence). V was pared by 2 bases and J by 5 bases, with 19 bases between. The CDR3, as DNA: TGTGCCAGCAGCTTATACGGACAGCAAGGATTAAATAATTCACCCCTCCACTTT. Translation: CASSLYGQQGLNNSPLHF.

The rearrangement uses TRBV7-9 and TRBJ1-5; D perhaps matches TRBD1 (6 bases). Germline CDR1 SEHNR, CDR2 FQNEAQ (reference sequence). V was cut by 1 base and J by 9 bases, with 16 bases left in between. This CDR3 region has 15 residues. The CDR3 loop reads CASSLEGEGGAPQHF. The CDR3 DNA follows: TGTGCCAGCAGCTTAGAGGGGGAAGGGGGTGCGCCCCAGCATTTT.

J is TRBJ2-7 and V is TRBV10-3; 10 nucleotides align to TRBD1. Germline lookup yields CDR1 ENHRY and CDR2 SYGVKD. V shed 4 bases, J shed 2 bases, and the junction held 5 bases outside the gene matches. The CDR3 consists of 15 residues. CDR3 amino acids: CAISGGQGITYEQYF. The CDR3 DNA reads as TGTGCCATCAGTGGGGGACAGGGGATTACCTACGAGCAGTACTTC.

The rearrangement joins TRBV6-2 or TRBV6-3 to TRBJ2-2, with 8 bases that match TRBD2. Germline V gene lookup returns CDR1 MNHEY and CDR2 SVGEGT. This CDR3 has 16 residues. Losses at the gene ends were 2 bases for V and 2 bases for J; bases not matched to a gene: 4. The DNA for the CDR3 is TGTGCCAGCAGTTACGAACTAGCGGCAAACACCGGGGAGCTGTTTTTT. It encodes CASSYELAANTGELFF.

The V and J genes are TRBV6-5 and TRBJ2-7; the D gene is possibly TRBD2 (6 bases). Germline V gene data show CDR1 as MNHEY and CDR2 as SVGAGI. This CDR3 comprises 15 residues. V lost 0 bases and J 3 bases, leaving 12 bases between the germline ends. As DNA, the CDR3 is TGTGCCAGCAGTTACTCCTCCGGGACTTTCTACGAGCAGTACTTC. Translation: CASSYSSGTFYEQYF.

This rearrangement joins TRBV9 to TRBJ2-2; D is uncertain. V lost 0 bases to trimming and J lost 2 bases, with 8 bases between them. Germline CDR1 is SGDLS and CDR2 is YYNGEE. The length of the CDR3 is 15 residues. The CDR3 DNA sequence: TGTGCCAGCAGCGTAGCGGCAGGAAACACCGGGGAGCTGTTTTTT. Encoded protein: CASSVAAGNTGELFF. The full variable domain, completed using reference TRBV9 and TRBJ2-2, is DSGVTQTPKHLITATGQRVTLRCSPRSGDLSVYWYQQSLDQGLQFLIQYYNGEERAKGNILERFSAQQFPDLHSELNLSSLELGDSALYFCASSVAAGNTGELFFGEGSRLTVL.